The entry that follows covers one TCR beta chain sequence. The data derive from a study of blood T cell repertoires in COVID-19. Original analysis: Nucleated cell number was recorded as an estimate derived from reference gene primer amplification. The assay was immunoSEQ multiplex PCR, and TCRdb's table has in-frame clones only and misses some. That table is the source of V, J and clone size, and D and trimming were worked out from the DNA. The profile shows around 300,000 clones, around 90% of them singletons. The CDR3 runs 13 residues. Trimming took 6 bases from V and 2 from J, leaving 10 bases between them. Germline lookup yields CDR1 MGHDK and CDR2 SYGVNS.

Sequenced input: peripheral blood. This rearrangement joins TRBV25-1 to TRBJ1-2; D unresolved. This receptor was taken from a man between 45 and 60 years old with acute or convalescent COVID-19. The CDR3 DNA reads TGTGCCAGCAGGCCCTTCGGGAACTATGGCTACACCTTC. Translation: CASRPFGNYGYTF.